The entry that follows covers one TCR beta chain sequence. Antigen specificity is unknown. Using CD45RO/CCR7/CD25/CD127/CD95/CD27, CD4+ naive, central memory, regulatory and stem cell-like memory cells were sorted. The data derive from a study of beta chain features in type 1 diabetes. CDR1 LNHNV and CDR2 YYDKDF come from the germline V gene (reference sequence). The ends lost 0 bases at V and 6 bases at J; junction bases unmatched: 5. The CDR3 sequence is 16 residues long. Isolated RNA was reverse transcribed in full, so expressed TCRB transcripts were sequenced. Here immunoSEQ multiplex PCR was the method, and the copy in TCRdb shows in-frame clones only, minus some. The table records 100,000 to 150,000 clones, around 9% of them present only once. Points from the study as a whole: Within each of all four CD4+ subsets, Type 1 diabetes patients had TCRB CDR3s that were moderately but significantly shorter. VDJ junctions from patients with type 1 diabetes contained fewer insertions and more deletions.

The chain links TRBV15 to TRBJ2-1; TRBD1 matches at 10 bases. Sequenced: central memory CD4+ T cells from blood. The source of this sequence is a man aged 30 to 45 with type 1 diabetes. CDR3 protein: CATSRDHGTGANEQFF. CDR3 DNA: TGTGCCACCAGCAGAGATCATGGGACAGGGGCCAATGAGCAGTTCTTC.